This T cell receptor beta chain was sequenced in a study of T cell responses to AZD1222 COVID-19 vaccine. The table came from immunoSEQ multiplex PCR; TCRdb's copy has only in-frame clones and leaves some out. The sample lists roughly 80,000 clones; about nine tenths were seen once. Trimming took 6 bases from V and 0 from J, leaving 12 bases between them. The CDR3 has 15 amino acids. Germline V gene data show CDR1 as MNHEY and CDR2 as SVGAGI. The clonotype comes from an adult who received the AZD1222 COVID-19 vaccine. The sample consisted of peripheral blood, taken 28 days after the second AZD1222 dose. This chain connects TRBV6-5 to TRBJ1-3; D unclear. The DNA for the CDR3 is TGTGCCAGCAGGCCCGGTACGGTCTCTGGAAACACCATATATTTT. It encodes CASRPGTVSGNTIYF.